The following is a T cell receptor (beta chain) sequence with its context. Its cognate antigen has yet to be identified. Per-nucleotide qualities are absent, and no much larger clonotype sits a single base away. V is cut by 0 bases and J by 7 bases, and the space between the germline ends is 6 bases. Taken from cysteine to phenylalanine, the CDR3 has 13 residues. Only the CDR3 part of the read is kept: 39 bases, read in frame from the first base. The germline V gene (reference sequence) gives CDR1 as MNHNY and CDR2 as SVGAGI. This record belongs to a study of blood T cell repertoires in COVID-19 (dated by TCRdb to between 2020 and 2021). About the study as a whole: Samples covering the acute and convalescent phases of COVID-19 were provided by collaborators in the United States, Italy and Spain. The material from the prospective study consisted of cDNA or gDNA derived from T cells, B-cell-depleted T cells, or PBMCs. Subjects who had been exposed to COVID-19, were actively infected with it, or had recovered from it provided the deeply sampled blood TCRbeta repertoires that made up the dataset. The repertoires were made available in a free public database intended to serve as a resource for research on the immune response to SARS-CoV-2. Samples were obtained from the ongoing ImmuneRACE study (first 160 participants) and from some 1,300 subjects provided by 6 global collaborators. The sample metadata nearly always contained a de-identified subject ID, COVID-19 status, age in years and sex. HLA class I and class II types, where available, came from metadata supplied by the sample provider rather than from assay-based typing.

The immunoSEQ Assay, a bias-controlled multiplex PCR, was used to amplify TCRbeta CDR3 regions from genomic DNA. Per the original workflow: Within the assay, amplification of reference gene primers was used to estimate how many nucleated cells each sample contained. Sequence reads were collapsed and filtered to measure the absolute abundance of every unique TCRbeta CDR3 rearrangement. Productive Simpson clonality was computed per sample as the square root of Simpson's diversity index over productive rearrangements. Entries here come from immuneACCESS through TCRdb and include only in-frame sequences with V and J called. Some clones fail to appear in such tables; in the studies checked, an unresolved V gene covers under half of the shortfall, and the cause of the remainder is unknown. V and J calls and clone size are as listed in that table; D and trimming were resolved from the DNA. For this sample there are roughly 15,000 clones; around 89% appear just once. Jointly, the top ten make up 2.5% to 3.5% of the sample.

Each collaborating institution followed its own protocols to collect whole blood in K2EDTA tubes. Collaborator samples were shipped for TCRbeta analysis as frozen whole blood, isolated PBMCs, or DNA extracted from either sample type. Findings and caveats that apply to the study as a whole: Clinical and demographic metadata were provided uncurated, with the amount varying by source and participant.

This receptor was taken from a human donor in a cohort sampled during active COVID-19. This sequence uses TRBV6-6 and TRBJ2-2; the D gene cannot be resolved reliably. Sequencing was performed on peripheral blood. The DNA sequence is as follows: TGTGCCAGCAGTTACTCTTCCGGCGGGGAGCTGTTTTTT. It encodes CASSYSSGGELFF.